This T cell receptor beta chain derives from a study of blood T cell repertoires in COVID-19. Study-level background: Acute-phase and convalescent COVID-19 samples originated in the United States, Italy and Spain.

V lost 5 bases and J lost 1; bases outside the gene matches: 6. The germline V gene encodes CDR1 KGHDR and CDR2 SFDVKD. This CDR3 contains 15 residues. The table came from immunoSEQ multiplex PCR; TCRdb's copy has only in-frame clones and leaves some out. The repertoire holds fewer than 500,000 clones, roughly 90% seen once, with roughly 0.97% in the top ten. Assignment of participants to cohorts was predicated upon participant-reported clinical history. The sequence came from a woman younger than 45 with acute COVID-19. The V gene is TRBV24-1, the J gene TRBJ1-1, with 7 bases identical to TRBD1. Sequencing was carried out using PBMCs or T cells enriched from blood (not recorded which). CDR3 region: CATSGHGTANTEAFF. CDR3 DNA: TGTGCCACCAGTGGACACGGGACAGCGAACACTGAAGCTTTCTTT.